These 21 T cell receptor beta chains came from one sample sequenced in a study of post-analysis software for immune sequencing data. cDNA libraries of TCR beta carried unique molecular identifiers. TCRdb reprocessed the PCR reads via MiXCR and lists one record per CDR3 protein. The table lists fewer than 700,000 distinct CDR3 sequences, about 44% of them singletons. Study conclusions and caveats: In patients, five or six TRBV segments were more frequent than in controls, with TRBV5-6, TRBV5-1 and TRBV20-1 among them.

For these receptors, no antigen is known. Material for sequencing was blood. These TCRs come from a girl between 5 and 17 years old with multiple sclerosis.

This clonotype was counted between two and nine times. The genes are TRBV27 and TRBJ2-1; 9 positions agree with TRBD2. Germline lookup yields CDR1 MNHEY and CDR2 SMNVEV (reference sequence). This CDR3 comprises 14 residues. V lost 2 bases, J lost 6 bases, and 2 bases stayed unmatched. The CDR3 DNA sequence: TGTGCCAGCAGTTTAGCGGGGGGGATCAATGAGCAGTTCTTC. Amino acid sequence: CASSLAGGINEQFF.

This clonotype has more than one count but fewer than ten. The V call is TRBV7-2, the J call TRBJ2-3; D perhaps matches TRBD2 (6 bases). The V gene lost 2 bases and the J gene lost 8 bases, with 20 bases spanning the gap. In germline, CDR1 is SGHTA, CDR2 FQGNSA. The CDR3 totals 16 residues. The CDR3 nucleotides read TGTGCCAGCAGCTTACGGGTTAGCGGAACCTTGGTTACGCAGTATTTT. This gives the protein CASSLRVSGTLVTQYF.

The V call is TRBV5-1, the J call TRBJ2-5; D possibly corresponds to TRBD1 (6 bases). The CDR3 length is 14 residues. Looked up from germline, CDR1 is SGHRS and CDR2 is YFSETQ. V shed 2 bases and J shed 2 bases, with 10 bases lying between them. DNA of the CDR3: TGCGCCAGCAGCTTCGGGACACAACAAGAGACCCAGTACTTC. Its translation is CASSFGTQQETQYF. The whole variable domain, filled in from reference TRBV5-1 and TRBJ2-5, reads KAGVTQTPRYLIKTRGQQVTLSCSPISGHRSVSWYQQTPGQGLQFLFEYFSETQRNKGNFPGRFSGRQFSNSRSEMNVSTLELGDSALYLCASSFGTQQETQYFGPGTRLLVL.

The V gene is TRBV12-3 or TRBV12-4, the J gene TRBJ1-1; D possibly corresponds to TRBD1 (6 bases). V lost 5 bases to trimming and J lost 7 bases, with 14 bases between them. The CDR3 totals 13 residues. The CDR3: CASSPRGYSEAFF. In DNA, the CDR3 is TGTGCCAGCAGTCCCAGGGGTTACAGTGAAGCTTTCTTT.

This clonotype was detected a few times. The rearrangement joins TRBV12-3 or TRBV12-4 to TRBJ2-1; 10 bases are a match to TRBD2. This CDR3 comprises 18 residues. J lost 2 bases, V lost 6 bases, and 13 bases had no gene match. CDR3 sequence (DNA): TGTGCCAGCAGCCCCGAATTAGCGGGGGGTATACCCTACAATGAGCAGTTCTTC. Residues: CASSPELAGGIPYNEQFF.

This clonotype was detected only a few times. This CDR3 is CASGGGHNYGYTF. The CDR3 nucleotides are TGTGCCAGCGGAGGGGGGCACAACTATGGCTACACCTTC. The genes are TRBV2 and TRBJ1-2; a weak D match, TRBD1 (6 bases). V dropped 8 bases and J dropped 2 bases, with 12 bases sitting between them. The CDR3 is made up of 13 amino acids. Germline CDR1 SNHLY, CDR2 FYNNEI.

The chain uses TRBV12-3 or TRBV12-4 and TRBJ1-1; D is ambiguous. This CDR3 contains 12 residues. The V gene lost 8 bases and the J gene lost 1 base, with 8 bases spanning the gap. The CDR3, as DNA: TGTGCCAGCCATGACTCGAACACTGAAGCTTTCTTT. Translating it yields CASHDSNTEAFF.

As DNA, the CDR3 is TGTGCCAGCAGTGAAGCTATAAGGACAGCCAGCTATAGCAATCAGCCCCAGCATTTT. Translating gives CASSEAIRTASYSNQPQHF. This chain connects TRBV6-1 to TRBJ1-5; D perhaps matches TRBD1 (6 bases). Trimming left V 0 bases short and J 0 bases short, with 18 bases between. The CDR3 is 19 amino acids. Per the germline V gene, CDR1 is MNHNS and CDR2 is SASEGT.

There are a few counts of this clonotype. The rearrangement joins TRBV7-9 to TRBJ2-7; 10 bases map to TRBD2. Trimming cost V 3 bases and J 0 bases; bases outside gene matches: 8. The length of the CDR3 is 17 residues. Germline CDR1 reads SEHNR; CDR2 reads FQNEAQ (reference sequence). Written as DNA, the CDR3 is TGTGCCAGCAGCTTTGGGCTAGCGGGAGCTGGCTCCTACGAGCAGTACTTC. Translated, it gives CASSFGLAGAGSYEQYF. The whole variable domain, remainder taken from reference TRBV7-9 and TRBJ2-7, is DTGVSQNPRHKITKRGQNVTFRCDPISEHNRLYWYRQTLGQGPEFLTYFQNEAQLEKSRLLSDRFSAERPKGSFSTLEIQRTEQGDSAMYLCASSFGLAGAGSYEQYFGPGTRLTVT.

The chain links TRBV12-3 or TRBV12-4 to TRBJ2-1; no firm D call. CDR3 size: 12 residues. V was shortened by 6 bases and J by 4 bases, with 7 bases between the two germline ends. In DNA, the CDR3 is TGTGCCAGCAGAAACGAGTACAATGAGCAGTTCTTC. Amino acids: CASRNEYNEQFF.

The V gene is TRBV4-1, the J gene TRBJ2-4, with D possibly being TRBD1 (6 bases). Trimming took 5 bases from V and 3 from J, leaving 14 bases between them. The V gene's germline CDR1 is MGHRA and CDR2 YSYEKL. This CDR3 is built from 15 residues. The CDR3 DNA is TGCGCCAGCAGCGATACAGGGTTAGGCAAAAACATTCAGTACTTC. It encodes CASSDTGLGKNIQYF.

The chain recombines TRBV2 with TRBJ2-1; 11 bases map to TRBD2. Germline V gives CDR1 SNHLY, CDR2 FYNNEI. This CDR3 contains 19 residues. The V gene end was trimmed by 0 bases and the J gene end by 5 bases; junction bases not matched to a gene: 12. In nucleotides, the CDR3 is TGTGCCAGCAGTGAAGCGCTAGCGGGAGGCCTCCAGGGAGACAATGAGCAGTTCTTC. Its translation: CASSEALAGGLQGDNEQFF.

This clonotype was observed a handful of times. V and J are TRBV10-3 and TRBJ2-7; possible D gene TRBD1, 5 bases. From germline, CDR1 is ENHRY and CDR2 SYGVKD. Trimming left V 7 bases short and J 0 bases short, with 10 bases between. This CDR3 contains 13 residues. CDR3 sequence: CAITGRDSYEQYF. CDR3 in DNA: TGTGCCATCACGGGCAGGGACTCCTACGAGCAGTACTTC.

The chain links TRBV3-1 to TRBJ2-7, with TRBD2 matching 10 bases. The tail of the sequence fits TRBJ2-5 better, so the J call may be wrong. Looked up from germline, CDR1 is LGHDT and CDR2 is YNNKEL (reference sequence). This CDR3 is built from 16 residues. The CDR3 loop reads CASSQVLAGEGETQYF. CDR3 DNA sequence: TGTGCCAGCAGCCAAGTCCTAGCGGGAGAAGGGGAGACCCAGTACTTC.

This clonotype came up once. Relative to the germline gene, one junction end is altered; a read error may explain this. The rearrangement joins TRBV12-3 or TRBV12-4 to TRBJ2-1; 7 bases match TRBD1. The CDR3 is made up of 14 amino acids. CDR3 in DNA: TGTGCCAGCAGCCGGGACAGTTCCTACAATGAGCGGTTCTTC. This translates into CASSRDSSYNERFF.

In this sample, this clonotype turned up a few times. One end of the junction does not line up with germline, which may come from a read error. V and J are TRBV28 and TRBJ1-2; 10 bases match TRBD1. The CDR3 has 17 amino acids. Germline values: CDR1 MDHEN, CDR2 SYDVKM. The CDR3 nucleotides are TGTACCAGCAGTTTATCGACAGGGGGCCGGACTAACTATGGCTACACCTTC. It specifies CTSSLSTGGRTNYGYTF.

The rearrangement links TRBV20-1 to TRBJ2-1, with 7 nucleotides matching TRBD2. The length of the CDR3 is 17 residues. V shed 0 bases, J shed 1 base, and the junction held 9 bases outside the gene matches. Per the germline V gene, CDR1 is DFQATT and CDR2 is SNEGSKA (reference sequence). Here the CDR3 DNA reads TGCAGTGCTAGAGAGGACGGGAGGCCAGTTTCCTACAATGAGCAGTTCTTC. As protein: CSAREDGRPVSYNEQFF.

In the case of this clonotype: At one boundary the junction diverges from the germline segment, which might be a read error. V and J are TRBV13 and TRBJ2-1; 9 bases line up with TRBD2. CDR3 size: 16 residues. Germline loops: CDR1 PRHDT, CDR2 FYEKMQ (reference sequence). In nucleotides, the CDR3 is TGTACCAGCAGTCCCTTCGGGGAACTAGCGGGCGTTGAGCAGTTCTTC. It yields the protein CTSSPFGELAGVEQFF.

This clonotype has a count of ten or more. This rearrangement joins TRBV7-9 to TRBJ2-1, with D maybe TRBD1 (6 bases). This CDR3 region has 14 residues. Trimming left V 1 base short and J 9 bases short, with 13 bases between. Germline V gene lookup returns CDR1 SEHNR and CDR2 FQNEAQ (reference sequence). Here the CDR3 DNA reads TGTGCCAGCAGCTTAGTACAGGGATATGGTGAGCAGTTCTTC. It encodes CASSLVQGYGEQFF.

This chain links TRBV29-1 with TRBJ2-1; D might be TRBD1 (6 bases). Germline CDR1 is SQVTM and CDR2 is ANQGSEA. The V and J ends lost 4 bases and 0 bases respectively, with 10 bases between them. The CDR3 sequence is 14 residues long. Here the CDR3 reads CSVGVRGSYNEQFF. CDR3 DNA sequence: TGCAGCGTTGGGGTCAGGGGCTCCTACAATGAGCAGTTCTTC.

This clonotype was recorded once. The chain combines TRBV4-2 with TRBJ1-6; 9 bases line up with TRBD1. The CDR3 runs 15 residues. Germline CDR1 reads LGHNA; CDR2 reads YNFKEQ. Losses at the gene ends were 5 bases for V and 8 bases for J; bases not matched to a gene: 7. CDR3 sequence: CASSEGQGKDSPLHF. In DNA form, the CDR3 reads TGTGCCAGCAGCGAAGGACAGGGGAAGGATTCACCCCTCCACTTT.